The rows below give T cell receptor beta chains drawn from one sample of a study of blood T cell repertoires in COVID-19. Produced via immunoSEQ multiplex PCR; TCRdb's table is partial and in-frame only. This sample carries about 310,000 clones, more than 75% of them seen once, and the ten largest clones take over 1%. Sequenced: peripheral blood. The receptors come from a man between 65 and 79 years old with acute or convalescent COVID-19. Both conserved end residues are part of each CDR3. A D gene is named only where the DNA matches it firmly. Size is omitted from some rows. Given values are once, few, many or a class for expanded clones.

j_call clone_size v_call d_call cdr3_aa cdr3_nt
TRBJ2-2 NA TRBV3-1/TRBV3-2 NA CASSRRETGELFF TGTGCCAGCAGCCGACGGGAAACCGGGGAGCTGTTTTTT
TRBJ2-1 NA TRBV5-1 NA CASGGSRSGEQFF TGCGCCAGCGGGGGGAGCCGGTCGGGTGAGCAGTTCTTC
TRBJ1-6 few TRBV11-2 NA CASSFRGSYNSPLHF TGTGCCAGCAGCTTCAGGGGCAGCTATAATTCACCCCTCCACTTT
TRBJ2-7 NA TRBV6-5 TRBD1 CASSYSIGTGVVEQYF TGTGCCAGCAGTTACTCCATTGGGACAGGGGTGGTAGAGCAGTACTTC
TRBJ2-1 NA TRBV2 NA CASSQIARDKTLNEQFF TGTGCCAGCAGTCAAATCGCACGGGACAAGACACTCAATGAGCAGTTCTTC
TRBJ1-3 NA TRBV21-1 NA CASSKIRGPGGNTIYF TGTGCCAGCAGCAAAATAAGGGGGCCCGGTGGAAACACCATATATTTT
TRBJ2-3 NA TRBV3-1/TRBV3-2 TRBD2 CASTETSGATDTQYF TGTGCCAGCACCGAGACTAGCGGGGCTACAGATACGCAGTATTTT
TRBJ1-1 NA TRBV27 NA CASSFRSTGLNTEAFF TGTGCCAGCAGTTTCCGATCGACAGGACTGAACACTGAAGCTTTCTTT
TRBJ1-5 once TRBV6-5 NA CASSYRGGSNQPQHF TGTGCCAGCAGTTATCGCGGGGGTAGCAATCAGCCCCAGCATTTT
TRBJ1-5 NA TRBV7-2 TRBD1 CASSPDRDQPQHF TGTGCCAGCAGCCCTGACAGGGATCAGCCCCAGCATTTT
TRBJ2-7 NA TRBV10-1 NA CASIPSEYF TGCGCCAGCATCCCTAGTGAGTACTTC
TRBJ1-2 once TRBV12-3/TRBV12-4 NA CASTRGGLGYTF TGTGCCAGCACCCGGGGGGGGCTGGGCTACACCTTC
TRBJ2-7 NA TRBV3-1/TRBV3-2 TRBD2 CASTPSGSTNHEQYF TGTGCCAGCACCCCTAGCGGGAGCACAAACCACGAGCAGTACTTC
TRBJ1-2 NA TRBV4-2 TRBD1 CASSLQTTGDAYGYTF TGTGCCAGCAGCCTACAAACTACAGGGGACGCCTATGGCTACACCTTC
TRBJ1-5 NA TRBV18 NA CASSLTDDQPQHF TGTGCCAGCTCCCTGACAGACGACCAGCCCCAGCATTTT
TRBJ1-2 NA TRBV7-3 NA CASSSYGGSGYTF TGTGCCAGCAGCTCATATGGCGGAAGTGGCTACACCTTC
TRBJ1-1 NA TRBV7-9 NA CASSRDMNTEAFF TGTGCCAGCAGCAGAGACATGAACACTGAAGCTTTCTTT
TRBJ2-5 NA TRBV19 NA CASSMGQGTQYF TGTGCCAGTAGTATGGGACAAGGGACCCAGTACTTC
TRBJ1-1 once TRBV10-3 NA CAISREEGTEAFF TGTGCCATCAGCCGGGAGGAGGGCACTGAAGCTTTCTTT
TRBJ2-7 NA TRBV5-4 TRBD2 CASSFFPSGGPTYEQYF TGTGCCAGCAGCTTTTTCCCTAGCGGGGGGCCCACCTACGAGCAGTACTTC
TRBJ1-5 NA TRBV30 TRBD1 CAWRGQGGQPQHF TGTGCCTGGAGAGGCCAGGGGGGTCAGCCCCAGCATTTT
TRBJ1-6 NA TRBV11-2 NA CASSLDRRRSTYNSPLHF TGTGCCAGCAGCTTAGATCGGAGGAGGTCCACCTATAATTCACCCCTCCACTTT
TRBJ2-3 NA TRBV5-1 TRBD2 CASSYQTSGRGTDTQYF TGCGCCAGCAGCTATCAGACTAGCGGGAGGGGGACAGATACGCAGTATTTT
TRBJ1-6 few TRBV2 NA CASSELQGTLLHF TGTGCCAGCAGTGAGTTACAGGGAACCCTCCTCCACTTT
TRBJ1-1 NA TRBV5-1 NA CASRPGDTEAFF TGCGCCAGCAGACCCGGGGACACTGAAGCTTTCTTT
TRBJ2-2 NA TRBV24-1 TRBD2 CATSDTTSGRVTGELFF TGTGCCACCAGTGACACGACTAGCGGGAGGGTGACCGGGGAGCTGTTTTTT
TRBJ1-1 NA TRBV15 NA CATSGESGMNTEAFF TGTGCCACCAGCGGGGAGAGCGGGATGAACACTGAAGCTTTCTTT
TRBJ1-4 NA TRBV5-4 TRBD1 CASSLDSGTGNEKLFF TGTGCCAGCAGCTTGGATTCCGGGACAGGGAATGAAAAACTGTTTTTT
TRBJ2-7 NA TRBV28 NA CASYPRRRYSYEQYF TGTGCCAGCTATCCCCGGCGGCGGTACTCCTACGAGCAGTACTTC
TRBJ2-1 NA TRBV4-2 TRBD2 CASSQVSLAGGYYNEQFF TGTGCCAGCAGCCAAGTCTCCCTAGCGGGGGGATACTACAATGAGCAGTTCTTC
TRBJ1-4 few TRBV7-9 TRBD1 CASSFGQGAEKLFF TGTGCCAGCAGCTTCGGACAGGGCGCGGAAAAACTGTTTTTT